This TCR beta chain appears in the sequencing data of a study of CXCR3-negative and CXCR3-positive naive CD8 T cells. Libraries were UMI-labeled 5' RACE TRB cDNA. TCRdb re-analyzed the 5' RACE reads; it lists each CDR3 protein once, without DNA. This listing includes around 5,300 distinct CDR3 sequences. The CDR3 length is 13 residues. CDR1 is MDHEN and CDR2 is SYDVKM in the germline V gene. Sequencing input: naive CXCR3- CD8+ T cells from blood. This sample's subset: CD45RO-CCR7+CD27+CD95- naive CD8+ T cells lacking CXCR3 (TNR3-). The chain links TRBV28 to TRBJ2-5; TCRdb selects TRBD2, and the lack of DNA leaves this call unchecked. The sequence was obtained from a human donor in good health. Some clones in this sample may be carry-over from other donors' samples. CDR3 loop: CASSRLAGETQYF.